This T cell receptor (beta chain) was sequenced during a study of T-cell memory formation after mild COVID-19. The study, taken as a whole, reports: Clones that shrank (day 15 to 85) were balanced CD4/CD8, whereas later expanders leaned CD4+. Among CD4+ contracting clones, most were CM and EM, and CD8+ ones EMRA. Whether second-wave clones peaking at day 37 were SARS-CoV-2 specific went unconfirmed.

The authors produced TCR alpha and TCR beta cDNA libraries with sample barcodes and UMIs by 5'RACE using constant-segment primers. TCRdb analysed the 5' RACE reads with MiXCR anew, one entry per CDR3 protein. The data contain about 270,000 distinct CDR3 sequences, 15% of them singletons. The germline V gene encodes CDR1 LGHNA and CDR2 YNFKEQ. This CDR3 region has 16 residues. Trimming took 3 bases from V and 1 from J, leaving 13 bases between them. Turning to this clonotype: Antigen: not known.

This sequence joins TRBV4-2 and TRBJ1-5, with TRBD1 as a possible D gene (6 bases). The TCR sequence derives from an adult woman who had mild COVID-19 (a few samples of this study predate the infection). Cell type and time point are not known. The material sequenced was PBMCs or a T cell subset sorted from them (not recorded which). CDR3 sequence (DNA): TGTGCCAGCAGCCAGGCCCCACAGGGAAGCAATCAGCCCCAGCATTTT. It codes for CASSQAPQGSNQPQHF.